This paragraph covers one T cell receptor beta chain sequence. The data were obtained in a study of response to subunit inactivated influenza vaccine. From the RT-PCR reads, TCRdb called clonotypes with MiXCR, one entry per CDR3 protein. The sample has about 570,000 distinct CDR3 sequences; roughly 10% are singletons. The CDR3 totals 18 residues. Germline loops: CDR1 LNHNV, CDR2 YYDKDF (reference sequence). V was pared by 5 bases and J by 3 bases, with 15 bases of the junction left unmatched. These data were likewise used in another study, on T cells expressing NK-cell markers. That source reports: UMIs accompanied the 5'RACE template switching by which TCR beta cDNA was made. Repertoire data for TCR beta were derived from sorted T cells (CD3+CD56+NKG2C+, CD3+CD56+NKG2C- and CD3+CD56-NKG2C+). There were seven HCMV-seropositive donors and one seronegative donor among the eight sequenced.

The receptor was isolated from a man in his forties or fifties who received an inactivated influenza vaccine. Sequenced material: PBMCs from blood, taken on the day of vaccination. The rearrangement uses TRBV15 and TRBJ2-2; 7 positions match TRBD2. The CDR3 spells CATSGDSGLGIDTGELFF. DNA for the CDR3: TGTGCCACCAGCGGCGACTCCGGACTAGGGATTGACACCGGGGAGCTGTTTTTT.